This T cell receptor (beta chain) derives from a study of cytomegalovirus exposure and HLA in healthy donors. PCR amplification relied on 60 Vbeta primers (plus 13 Jbeta primers). Clones were read by immunoSEQ multiplex PCR, and TCRdb kept only the in-frame ones, dropping some. The table shows about 140,000 clones, with roughly 80% occurring only once. The CDR3 has 15 amino acids. Germline V lookup: CDR1 SEHNR, CDR2 FQNEAQ (reference sequence). J lost 4 bases, V lost 6 bases, and 8 bases had no gene match. The chain is built from TRBV7-9 and TRBJ1-4, with 7 bases matching TRBD1. The sample comprised PBMCs. This clonotype was sampled from a middle-aged man in good health and CMV-seronegative. The CDR3 loop reads CASRRHGDSNEKLFF. As DNA, the CDR3 is TGTGCCAGCAGACGCCATGGGGACAGTAATGAAAAACTGTTTTTT.